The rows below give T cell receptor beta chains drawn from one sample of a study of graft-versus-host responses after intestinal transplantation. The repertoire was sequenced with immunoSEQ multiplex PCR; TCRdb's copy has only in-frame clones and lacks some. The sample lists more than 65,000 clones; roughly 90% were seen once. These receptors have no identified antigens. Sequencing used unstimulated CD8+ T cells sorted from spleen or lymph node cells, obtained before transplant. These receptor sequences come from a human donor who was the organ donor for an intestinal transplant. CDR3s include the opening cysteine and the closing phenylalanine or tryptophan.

CASSGGSNTGELFF TRBJ2-2 TRBV4-3
CASSAGQVNSPLHF TRBJ1-6 TRBV9
CASSQRRQGPSYEQYF TRBJ2-7 TRBV7-6
CASSQGSDKEKLFF TRBJ1-4 TRBV4-2
CASSMTGGAHEQFF TRBJ2-1 TRBV19
CASSVAGGLDTQYF TRBJ2-3 TRBV9
CSVASTEFKQFF TRBJ2-1 TRBV29-1
CASSFVRGENIQYF TRBJ2-4 TRBV7-2
CASSSPPGLAGGPSDTQYF TRBJ2-3 TRBV7-2
CASSLELALTDTQYF TRBJ2-3 TRBV7-9
CAKGTGASYEQYF . TRBV2
CASSVSPGQGYEQYF TRBJ2-7 TRBV9
CASSPVRLGQPNTEAFF TRBJ1-1 TRBV7-9
CASSLIPGNPYEQYF TRBJ2-7 TRBV7-8
CASKQGAFGYTF TRBJ1-2 TRBV9
CASSPPGALDEKLFF TRBJ1-4 TRBV18
CASSVSGIGQPQHF TRBJ1-5 TRBV19
CASSKNRGRTITEAFF TRBJ1-1 TRBV7-2
CSAQSTTGAEAFF TRBJ1-1 TRBV29-1
CASSITSGAYEQYF TRBJ2-7 TRBV19
CASVGRGYEQYF TRBJ2-7 TRBV2
CASSFLRGNEQFF TRBJ2-1 TRBV5-6
CASSGEGQGQFF TRBJ2-1 TRBV9
CASSQDRRGGPADTQYF TRBJ2-3 TRBV4-3
CASRLYQETQYF TRBJ2-5 TRBV2
CASRGLAGERETQYF TRBJ2-5 TRBV2
CASSTGQGAGQPQHF TRBJ1-5 TRBV7-6
CASSALTGALSYEQYF . TRBV27
CASSRGLDEILFF TRBJ1-4 TRBV28
CASSSQGFPYEQYF TRBJ2-7 TRBV7-8
CASSSQGGTGELFF TRBJ2-2 TRBV5-1
CASSVGTSGGNEQFF TRBJ2-1 TRBV9
CASSLSSNEQFF TRBJ2-1 TRBV13
CASSFFGTGIYGYTF TRBJ1-2 TRBV7-9
CASSFPDRVPGANVLTF TRBJ2-6 TRBV27
CASSGGWDSSYNEQFF TRBJ2-1 TRBV7-3
CASTSYLSNEQFF TRBJ2-1 TRBV4-1
CASSQGTRRHYTDTQYF TRBJ2-3 TRBV4-2
CASSQDRGNYNEQFF TRBJ2-1 TRBV4-3